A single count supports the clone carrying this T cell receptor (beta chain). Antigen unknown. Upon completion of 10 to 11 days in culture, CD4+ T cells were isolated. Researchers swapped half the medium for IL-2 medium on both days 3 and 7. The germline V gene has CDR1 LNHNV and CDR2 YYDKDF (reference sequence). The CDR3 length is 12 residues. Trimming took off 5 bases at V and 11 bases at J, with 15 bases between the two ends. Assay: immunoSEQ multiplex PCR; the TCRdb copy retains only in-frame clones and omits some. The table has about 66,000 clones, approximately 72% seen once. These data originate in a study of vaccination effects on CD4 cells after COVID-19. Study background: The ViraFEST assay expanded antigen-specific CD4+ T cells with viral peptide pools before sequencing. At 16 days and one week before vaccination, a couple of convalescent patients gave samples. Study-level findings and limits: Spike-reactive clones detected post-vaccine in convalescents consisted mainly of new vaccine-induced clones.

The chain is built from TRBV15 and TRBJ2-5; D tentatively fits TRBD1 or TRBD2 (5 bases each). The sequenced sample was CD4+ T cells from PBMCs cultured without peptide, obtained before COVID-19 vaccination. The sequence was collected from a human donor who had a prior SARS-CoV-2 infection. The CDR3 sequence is CATSVRDAHQYF. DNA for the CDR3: TGTGCCACCAGCGTCCGGGACGCTCATCAGTACTTC.